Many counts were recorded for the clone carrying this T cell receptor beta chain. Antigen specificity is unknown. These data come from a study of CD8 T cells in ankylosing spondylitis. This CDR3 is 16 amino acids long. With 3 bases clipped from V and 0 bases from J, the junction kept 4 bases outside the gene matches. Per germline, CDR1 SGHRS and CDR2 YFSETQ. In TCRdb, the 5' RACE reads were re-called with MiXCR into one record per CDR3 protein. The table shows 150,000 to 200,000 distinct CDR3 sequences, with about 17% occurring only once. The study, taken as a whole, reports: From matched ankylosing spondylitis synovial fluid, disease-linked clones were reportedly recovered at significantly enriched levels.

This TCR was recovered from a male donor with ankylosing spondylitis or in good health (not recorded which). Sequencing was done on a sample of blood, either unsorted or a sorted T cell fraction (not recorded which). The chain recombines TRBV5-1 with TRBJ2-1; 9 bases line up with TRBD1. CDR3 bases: TGCGCCAGCAGCTCTACAGGGGGCGCCTCCTACAATGAGCAGTTCTTC. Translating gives CASSSTGGASYNEQFF. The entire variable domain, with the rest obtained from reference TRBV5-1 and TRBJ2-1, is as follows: KAGVTQTPRYLIKTRGQQVTLSCSPISGHRSVSWYQQTPGQGLQFLFEYFSETQRNKGNFPGRFSGRQFSNSRSEMNVSTLELGDSALYLCASSSTGGASYNEQFFGPGTRLTVL.